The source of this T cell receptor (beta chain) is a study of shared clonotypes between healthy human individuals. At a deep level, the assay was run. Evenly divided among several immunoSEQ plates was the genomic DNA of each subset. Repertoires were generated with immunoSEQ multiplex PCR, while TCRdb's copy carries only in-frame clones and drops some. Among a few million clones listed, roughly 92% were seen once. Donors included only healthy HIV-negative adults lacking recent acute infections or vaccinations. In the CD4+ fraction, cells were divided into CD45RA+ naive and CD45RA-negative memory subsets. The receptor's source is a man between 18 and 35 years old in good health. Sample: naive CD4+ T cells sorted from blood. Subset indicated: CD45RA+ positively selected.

This chain's CDR3 is CASSLRTGGPYEQYF. The CDR3 DNA is TGTGCCAGCAGCCTAAGGACAGGGGGACCCTACGAGCAGTACTTC. The chain carries TRBV13 and TRBJ2-7, with 10 bases lining up with TRBD1. CDR3 size: 15 residues. J gave up 2 bases and V 5 bases, and 6 bases lay outside the gene matches. The germline CDR1 and CDR2 sequences are PRHDT and FYEKMQ (reference sequence).